This T cell receptor (beta chain) is drawn from a study of OX40 agonist ivuxolimab in advanced cancers. Profiled with immunoSEQ multiplex PCR; TCRdb holds only in-frame clones, not every one. The profile shows 40,000 or so clones, about 78% of them singletons. The ends were cut back, 5 bases at V and 3 bases at J, with 13 bases in the middle. This CDR3 contains 13 residues. The V gene's germline CDR1 is SQVTM and CDR2 ANQGSEA. This clonotype was sampled from an adult with an advanced solid tumor such as melanoma, head and neck, liver or kidney cancer. The gene calls are TRBV29-1 and TRBJ1-2; perhaps TRBD1 as D (5 bases). The specimen comprised CD4+ or CD8+ T cells sorted from blood, sampled in a trial of the OX40 agonist ivuxolimab. Here the CDR3 reads CSVRGVSDYGYTF. In DNA, the CDR3 is TGCAGCGTTCGGGGGGTATCTGACTATGGCTACACCTTC.